This TCR beta chain appears in the sequencing data of a study of OX40 agonist ivuxolimab in advanced cancers. In the study overall: Ivuxolimab doses were 0.01, 0.1, 0.3, 1.5, 3 or 10 mg/kg every 2 weeks. Patients receiving dose escalation had hepatocellular carcinoma, melanoma, renal cell or head and neck cancer. Study-level findings and limits: Averaging showed that CD8+ T cells had more expanded clones than CD4+ did.

The CDR3 length is 16 residues. V shed 4 bases and J 0 bases; nucleotides not matched to a gene: 5. Germline loops: CDR1 SGHDT, CDR2 YYEEEE. The data were produced by immunoSEQ multiplex PCR, yet TCRdb's version contains in-frame clones alone and is incomplete. The repertoire has some 80,000 clones, about four fifths of them found once; the top ten carry 0.35% to 0.5%. Remarks on this clone: As yet, its antigen is unknown.

Sequencing was performed on CD4+ or CD8+ T cells sorted from blood, taken in a trial of the OX40 agonist ivuxolimab. The TCR comes from an adult with an advanced solid tumor such as melanoma, head and neck, liver or kidney cancer. The chain combines TRBV5-6 with TRBJ2-1; 9 positions agree with TRBD2. CDR3 sequence: CASSGLAGSSYNEQFF. For the CDR3, the DNA is TGTGCCAGCAGCGGGCTAGCGGGAAGCTCCTACAATGAGCAGTTCTTC.